The clone carrying this TCR beta chain has a count of ten or more. The source of the sample is a study of identical twins. A universal primer site was created by template switching, with the cDNA bearing unique molecular identifiers. TCRdb reprocessed the 5' RACE reads with MiXCR, giving one entry per CDR3 protein. The profile covers 1.5 million to 2 million distinct CDR3 sequences, with less than 35% appearing a single time and 0.25% to 0.3% taken by the ten largest. This TCR came from a newborn girl in good health. Sequenced material: cord blood.

The CDR3 is CSVQTSPYEQYF. CDR3 sequence (DNA): TGCAGCGTCCAGACTAGTCCCTACGAGCAGTACTTC. J is TRBJ2-7 and V is TRBV29-1, with D tentatively TRBD2 (6 bases). Trimming shortened V by 6 bases and J by 2 bases, and 11 bases separated the two germline ends. Per the germline V gene, CDR1 is SQVTM and CDR2 is ANQGSEA. The CDR3 contains 12 residues.